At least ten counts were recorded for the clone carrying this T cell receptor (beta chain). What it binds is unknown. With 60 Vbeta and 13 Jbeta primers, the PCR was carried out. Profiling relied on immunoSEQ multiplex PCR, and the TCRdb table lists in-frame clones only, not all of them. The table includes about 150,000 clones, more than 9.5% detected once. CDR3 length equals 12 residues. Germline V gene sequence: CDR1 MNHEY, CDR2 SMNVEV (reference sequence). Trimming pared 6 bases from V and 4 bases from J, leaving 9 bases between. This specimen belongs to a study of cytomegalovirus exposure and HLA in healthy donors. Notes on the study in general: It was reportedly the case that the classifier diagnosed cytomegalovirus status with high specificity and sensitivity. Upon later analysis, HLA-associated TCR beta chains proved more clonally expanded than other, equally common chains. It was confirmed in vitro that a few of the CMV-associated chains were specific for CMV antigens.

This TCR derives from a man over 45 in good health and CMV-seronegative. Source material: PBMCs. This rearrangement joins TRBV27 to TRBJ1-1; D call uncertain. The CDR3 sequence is CASRTGGTEAFF. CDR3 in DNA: TGTGCCAGCAGGACCGGAGGCACTGAAGCTTTCTTT.